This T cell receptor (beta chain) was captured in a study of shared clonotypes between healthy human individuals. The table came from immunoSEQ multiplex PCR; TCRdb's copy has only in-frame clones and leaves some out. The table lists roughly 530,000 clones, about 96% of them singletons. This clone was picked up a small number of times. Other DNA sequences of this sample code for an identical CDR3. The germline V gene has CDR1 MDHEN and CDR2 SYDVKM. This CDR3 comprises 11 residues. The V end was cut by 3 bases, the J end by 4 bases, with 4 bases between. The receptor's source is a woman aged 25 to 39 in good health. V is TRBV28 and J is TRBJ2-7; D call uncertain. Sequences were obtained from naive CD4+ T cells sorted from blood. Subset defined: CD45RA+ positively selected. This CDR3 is CASSFRYEQYF. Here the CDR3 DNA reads TGTGCCAGCAGTTTTAGGTACGAGCAGTACTTC.